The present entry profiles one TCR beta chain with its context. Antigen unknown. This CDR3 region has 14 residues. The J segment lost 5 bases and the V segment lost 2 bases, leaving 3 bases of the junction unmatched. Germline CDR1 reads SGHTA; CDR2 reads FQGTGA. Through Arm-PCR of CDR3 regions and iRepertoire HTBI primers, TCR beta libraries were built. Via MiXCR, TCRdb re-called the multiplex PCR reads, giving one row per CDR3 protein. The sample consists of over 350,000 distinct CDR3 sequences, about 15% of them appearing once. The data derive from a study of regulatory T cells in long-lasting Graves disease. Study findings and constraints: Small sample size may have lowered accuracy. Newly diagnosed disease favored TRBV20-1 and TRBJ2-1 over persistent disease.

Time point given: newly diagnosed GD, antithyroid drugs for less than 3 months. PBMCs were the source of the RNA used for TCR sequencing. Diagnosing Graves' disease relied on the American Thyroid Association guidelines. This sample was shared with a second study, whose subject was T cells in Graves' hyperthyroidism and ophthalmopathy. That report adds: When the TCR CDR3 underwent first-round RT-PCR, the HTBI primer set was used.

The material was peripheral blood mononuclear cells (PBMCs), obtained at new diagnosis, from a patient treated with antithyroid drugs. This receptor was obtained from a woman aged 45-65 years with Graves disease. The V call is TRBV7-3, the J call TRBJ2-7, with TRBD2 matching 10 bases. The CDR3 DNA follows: TGTGCCAGCAGCTTATCTAGCGGGAGACACGAGCAGTACTTC. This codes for CASSLSSGRHEQYF.